Listed below are T cell receptor beta chains from one sample, sequenced in a study of shared clonotypes between healthy human individuals. The assay was immunoSEQ multiplex PCR, and TCRdb's table has in-frame clones only and misses some. The top ten clones hold roughly 2% of a sample with 740,000 or so clones, approximately 73% of them seen once. Sample: memory CD4+ T cells sorted from blood. Source of these receptors: a woman between 25 and 40 years old in good health. The CDR3 runs from the conserved cysteine through the conserved F or W. The D gene is left open where the match is weak. Size values are once, few and many counts, or a class for expanded clones, and some rows have none.

abundance | j_gene | d_gene | v_gene | CDR3aa | CDR3nt
. | TRBJ1-5 | . | TRBV27 | CASSRLQGVDQPQHF | TGTGCCAGCAGTCGACTACAGGGAGTAGATCAGCCCCAGCATTTT
. | TRBJ2-7 | . | TRBV6-5 | CASRRPNRPYEQYF | TGTGCCAGCAGACGACCAAATAGACCCTACGAGCAGTACTTC
. | TRBJ2-7 | . | TRBV2 | CASSMAGISYEQYF | TGTGCCAGCAGTATGGCAGGGATCAGCTACGAGCAGTACTTC
. | TRBJ2-3 | TRBD1 | TRBV27 | CASSFRPQGASTDTQYF | TGTGCCAGCAGTTTCAGGCCCCAGGGGGCCAGCACAGATACGCAGTATTTT
. | TRBJ2-5 | . | TRBV4-1 | CASSQGQGPRQEQYF | TGCGCCAGCAGCCAAGGGCAGGGGCCGCGGCAAGAGCAGTACTTC
. | TRBJ2-7 | TRBD1 | TRBV9 | CASSVAGQGGKYEQYF | TGTGCCAGCAGCGTAGCTGGACAGGGAGGAAAATACGAGCAGTACTTC
. | TRBJ1-1 | . | TRBV19 | CASSMVTVGLSF | TGTGCCAGTAGTATGGTAACAGTCGGCTTGTCCTTT
. | TRBJ2-7 | . | TRBV2 | CASSEGTLKDEQYF | TGTGCCAGCAGTGAAGGGACCCTCAAAGACGAGCAGTACTTC
. | TRBJ1-5 | TRBD1 | TRBV19 | CASSTGTGAFNQPQHF | TGTGCCAGTAGTACCGGGACAGGGGCTTTCAATCAGCCCCAGCATTTT
. | TRBJ2-1 | . | TRBV9 | CASSGGADLTYNEQFF | TGTGCCAGCAGCGGCGGGGCGGACTTAACGTACAATGAGCAGTTCTTC
. | TRBJ2-1 | TRBD2 | TRBV5-4 | CASSPYLSGRAYNEQFF | TGTGCCAGCAGCCCGTACCTTAGCGGGAGGGCCTACAATGAGCAGTTCTTC
. | TRBJ2-3 | . | TRBV19 | CASSRSGPTDTQYF | TGTGCCAGTAGCCGTAGCGGCCCCACAGATACGCAGTATTTT
. | TRBJ2-7 | . | TRBV7-9 | CASSLANYEQYF | TGTGCCAGCAGCTTAGCAAACTACGAGCAGTACTTC
. | TRBJ2-7 | . | TRBV28 | CASSSQYEQYF | TGTGCCAGCAGTTCCCAGTACGAGCAGTACTTC
many | TRBJ2-5 | TRBD2 | TRBV4-1 | CASSQDLAGETEETQYF | TGCGCCAGCAGCCAAGATTTAGCGGGAGAAACTGAAGAGACCCAGTACTTC
. | TRBJ1-1 | . | TRBV11-2 | CASSLEPGNTEAFF | TGTGCCAGCAGCTTAGAACCCGGGAACACTGAAGCTTTCTTT
. | TRBJ2-7 | . | TRBV5-8 | CASSLDIPSSYEQYF | TGTGCCAGCAGCTTGGATATTCCTAGCTCCTACGAGCAGTACTTC
. | TRBJ2-6 | . | TRBV7-9 | CAREGDNVLTF | TGTGCCAGAGAGGGTGACAACGTCCTGACTTTC
. | TRBJ2-5 | TRBD1 | TRBV29-1 | CSVAETGGGAETQYF | TGCAGCGTTGCGGAGACAGGGGGGGGAGCGGAGACCCAGTACTTC
. | TRBJ1-1 | . | TRBV7-2 | CASSFNFQAFF | TGTGCCAGCAGTTTTAACTTTCAAGCTTTCTTT
. | TRBJ1-1 | . | TRBV7-2 | CASSLALGVMNTEAFF | TGTGCCAGCAGCTTAGCGCTAGGGGTAATGAACACTGAAGCTTTCTTT
. | TRBJ2-1 | . | TRBV28 | CASSQTGTFLDEQFF | TGTGCCAGCAGTCAAACCGGGACTTTCCTCGATGAGCAGTTCTTC
. | TRBJ2-6 | . | TRBV18 | CASSRRGGGDWSSGANVLTF | TGTGCCAGCTCACGCCGTGGTGGGGGCGATTGGAGCTCTGGGGCCAACGTCCTGACTTTC
. | TRBJ2-3 | . | TRBV29-1 | CSVVGQRARDTQYF | TGCAGCGTTGTTGGACAAAGGGCAAGGGATACGCAGTATTTT
. | TRBJ2-2 | TRBD2 | TRBV6-4 | CASSPSGRGTGELFF | TGTGCCAGCAGTCCTAGCGGGAGGGGCACCGGGGAGCTGTTTTTT
many | TRBJ1-1 | . | TRBV5-1 | CASSLGQVTEAFF | TGCGCCAGCAGCTTGGGACAGGTGACTGAAGCTTTCTTT